The 3 T cell receptor beta chains given below trace back to one sample, sequenced in a study of blood T cells in healthy people across ages. The second PCR ran 7 to 11 cycles with a sample-barcoded 5' primer and J-beta primers. Via MiXCR, TCRdb re-called the 5' RACE reads, giving one row per CDR3 protein. The repertoire consists of 1,500,000 or so distinct CDR3 sequences, with 59% occurring once and the leading ten covering 6.7%. Sequencing was performed on blood. These receptors were obtained from a man younger than 35 in good health.

The rearrangement joins TRBV6-2 or TRBV6-3 to TRBJ2-6; no firm D call. The CDR3 has 16 residues. Deletions cut 0 bases from V and 2 bases from J, with 8 bases between. Germline loops: CDR1 MNHEY, CDR2 SVGEGT. The CDR3, as DNA: TGTGCCAGCAGTTACTCAGGGTATACTGGGGCCAACGTCCTGACTTTC. Translation: CASSYSGYTGANVLTF.

This clonotype was seen more than once but under ten times. This chain links TRBV5-6 with TRBJ1-2, with D possibly being TRBD1 (6 bases). Germline CDR1 reads SGHDT; CDR2 reads YYEEEE. This CDR3 has 13 amino acids. Trimming shortened V by 2 bases and J by 7 bases, and 12 bases separated the two germline ends. CDR3 nucleotides: TGTGCCAGCAGCTTCGTCACAGGGTCTGGCTACACCTTC. Translated: CASSFVTGSGYTF.

This clonotype was seen more than once but under ten times. The chain recombines TRBV9 with TRBJ1-2; D uncertain. Trimming left V 0 bases short and J 3 bases short, with 9 bases between. Germline CDR1 SGDLS, CDR2 YYNGEE. This CDR3 has 14 amino acids. CDR3 sequence reads: CASSVEPTDYGYTF. The CDR3 bases are TGTGCCAGCAGCGTAGAGCCGACGGACTATGGCTACACCTTC.